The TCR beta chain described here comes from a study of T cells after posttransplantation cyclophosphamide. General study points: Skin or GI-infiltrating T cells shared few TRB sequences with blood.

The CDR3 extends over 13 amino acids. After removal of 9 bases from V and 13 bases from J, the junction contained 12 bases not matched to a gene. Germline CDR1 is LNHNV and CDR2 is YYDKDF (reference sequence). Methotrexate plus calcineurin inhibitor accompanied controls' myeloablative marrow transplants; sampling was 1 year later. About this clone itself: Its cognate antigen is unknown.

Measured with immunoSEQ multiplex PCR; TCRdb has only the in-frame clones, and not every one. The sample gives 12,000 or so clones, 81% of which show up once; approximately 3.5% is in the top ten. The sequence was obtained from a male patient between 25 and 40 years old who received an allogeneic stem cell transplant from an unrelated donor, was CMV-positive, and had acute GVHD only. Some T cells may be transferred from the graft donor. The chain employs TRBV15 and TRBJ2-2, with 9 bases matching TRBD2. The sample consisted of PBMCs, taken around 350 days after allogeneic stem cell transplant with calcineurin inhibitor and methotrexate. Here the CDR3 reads CATTSAGGRGLFF. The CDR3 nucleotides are TGTGCCACTACGTCTGCGGGGGGGCGTGGGCTGTTTTTT.